This T cell receptor beta chain was recorded in a study of early stage breast cancer tumors (dated by TCRdb to 2016 to 2017). A note on the overall study: Of the approximately 15 invasive breast tumors, about 13 were found to be estrogen receptor-positive, progesterone receptor-positive and HER2-negative. Of the roughly twelve ER+/PR+/HER2- tumors, eight were classified as invasive ductal carcinomas and four as invasive lobular carcinomas. On average, each sample had roughly 9.9-fold read coverage. The samples as a whole yielded 2 million to 3 million detected templates, corresponding to 850,000 to 1,400,000 unique clonotypes.

About 17-50 mg of tumor tissue was diced and typically yielded more than 2.5 ug of DNA. The study profiled bulk TCR beta-chain repertoires in matched peripheral blood, tumor and adjacent normal breast tissue taken from approximately 16 patients with early-stage breast cancer. Once resection was done, tumor tissue identified by eye was cut out and put into prechilled RNAlater. Tumor tissue (roughly 17-50 mg) was diced and then homogenized with a TissueLyser II in RLTplus buffer containing beta-mercaptoethanol and antifoaming agent. The Qiagen AllPrep DNA/RNA Mini kit was used to extract genomic DNA. Every sample was amplified as two independent genomic DNA replicates, using 0.4 to 0.5 ug for blood and approximately 1.5 ug for tumor or normal breast. Following the manufacturer's instructions, the ImmunoSeq Intro kit was used to carry out TCRB sequencing on genomic DNA. For absolute quantification, the approximately 30-cycle multiplex PCR included proprietary primers along with spike-in control sequences. An 87-bp fragment spanning the CDR3 and flanking V and J genes was sequenced with single-end 150-bp reads. Each lane of an Illumina MiSeq using version 3.0 chemistry carried seven multiplexed samples, with two replicates per sample. In the source study's methods: Raw data were processed by the vendor's proprietary pipeline, with both replicates merged into one result per sample. To define clonotypes, the study grouped productive rearrangements that shared the V-gene family, CDR3 amino acid sequence and J-gene segment. To compute clonality, the normalized Shannon entropy (Pielou evenness) of TCRB abundances was subtracted from 1. To estimate T cell density, the total number of templates was divided by the number of input cells, which was inferred from the amount of DNA input. Recon, run with its default parameters, was used to estimate overall repertoire diversity and clonality. A clonotype was considered tumor-enriched if its abundance in tumor exceeded 0.1% and was at least 32-fold higher than its abundance in normal breast. TCRdb provides this immuneACCESS table in a form limited to in-frame rearrangements. Some clones are lacking; in checked studies, under half of them reflect an unresolved V gene, and why the rest are absent is not known. The D gene and trimming were derived from the DNA, and the V and J assignments and clone size from that table. This sample lists 23,000 or so clones; over 60% were detected once. The ten largest account for about a tenth of the sample.

Points on this clone: The target of this receptor is not known. No base quality information exists; no much larger clone differs at one position.

From cysteine to phenylalanine, the CDR3 is 12 amino acids long. Just the 36-base CDR3 DNA is kept, in frame starting at base 1. V is clipped by 5 bases and J by 4 bases, and the sequence between their germline boundaries is 8 bases long. The germline V gene encodes CDR1 SEHNR and CDR2 FQNEAQ (reference sequence). Beyond this particular receptor, the publication reports: Compared with adjacent normal breast tissue, tumors had higher clonality and 2 to 3-fold greater T cell density. The small cohort size prevented analysis by tumor subtype. Bulk genomic DNA sequencing of unsorted cells missed chain pairing and functional markers such as CD4, CD8 and FOXP3. Repertoires from blood and normal breast were more alike than repertoires from blood and tumor, and in about 85% of the 16 patients, comparing each tissue with blood separated tumor from normal. Enriched TCRB sequences shared across patients were found to be mostly commonly generated sequences that were unlikely to play an important role in the tumor microenvironment.

This sequence uses TRBV7-9 and TRBJ1-2; no confident D gene assignment can be made. The sequenced sample consisted of breast tumor tissue. This sequence originates from a person in their sixties or seventies with breast cancer. The DNA sequence is as follows: TGTGCCAGCAGCCCCCCGGTCTATGGCTACACCTTC. Its translation is CASSPPVYGYTF.